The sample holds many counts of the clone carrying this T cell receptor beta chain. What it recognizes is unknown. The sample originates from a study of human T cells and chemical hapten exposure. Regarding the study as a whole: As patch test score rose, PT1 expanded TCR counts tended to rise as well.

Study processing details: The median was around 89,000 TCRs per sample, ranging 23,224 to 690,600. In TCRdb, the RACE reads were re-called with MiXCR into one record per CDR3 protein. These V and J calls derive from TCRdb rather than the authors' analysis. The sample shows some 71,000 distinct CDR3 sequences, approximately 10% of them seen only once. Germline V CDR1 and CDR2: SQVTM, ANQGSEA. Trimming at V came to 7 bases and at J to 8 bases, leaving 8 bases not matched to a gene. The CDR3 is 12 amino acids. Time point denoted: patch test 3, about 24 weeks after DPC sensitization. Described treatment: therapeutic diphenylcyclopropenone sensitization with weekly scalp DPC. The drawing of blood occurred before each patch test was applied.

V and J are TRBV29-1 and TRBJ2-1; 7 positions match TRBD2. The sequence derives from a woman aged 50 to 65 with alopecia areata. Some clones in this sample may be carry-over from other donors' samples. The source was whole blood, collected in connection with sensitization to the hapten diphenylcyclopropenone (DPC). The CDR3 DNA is TGCAGCGCTGCCGGTGGGGGGGATGAGCAGTTCTTC. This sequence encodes CSAAGGGDEQFF.